This T cell receptor (beta chain) is from a study of blood T cells in healthy people across ages. Germline lookup yields CDR1 KGHSH and CDR2 LQKENI. V lost 0 bases and J 13 bases, leaving 13 bases between the germline ends. There are 13 residues in the CDR3. Together with a sample-barcoded 5' primer, a J-beta primer mix was included in a second PCR lasting roughly 6 to 12 cycles. TCRdb ran MiXCR on the 5' RACE reads and lists one entry per CDR3 protein. The sample lists about 680,000 distinct CDR3 sequences, around 48% occurring once. The sequencing input was blood. This receptor was identified in a woman aged 55-69 years in good health. The chain couples TRBV18 to TRBJ2-1; D possibly corresponds to TRBD2 (5 bases). The CDR3 sequence is CASSPPGGQTQFF. The CDR3 DNA reads as TGTGCCAGCTCACCACCTGGCGGGCAGACCCAGTTCTTC. The variable domain in full, completed from reference TRBV18 and TRBJ2-1, reads NAGVMQNPRHLVRRRGQEARLRCSPMKGHSHVYWYRQLPEEGLKFMVYLQKENIIDESGMPKERFSAEFPKEGPSILRIQQVVRGDSAAYFCASSPPGGQTQFFGPGTRLTVL.